These T cell receptor beta chains were read from a single sample in a study of blood T cell repertoires in COVID-19. Measured with immunoSEQ multiplex PCR; TCRdb has only the in-frame clones, and not every one. Of around 270,000 clones listed, around 80% were seen once; the top ten hold 4.2%. Sequencing was done on a sample of peripheral blood. The receptors derive from a man between 60 and 75 years old with acute or convalescent COVID-19. The CDR3 runs from the conserved cysteine through the conserved F or W. Fields, in order: CDR3 protein, CDR3 DNA, D gene, V gene, clone size, J gene. The D gene is left open where the match is weak. Only part of the rows carry a size: once, few, many, or a class if the clone is expanded.

CDR3aa: CASSEAAGTRAGSQHF
CDR3nt: TGTGCCAGCAGTGAAGCTGCCGGGACCAGGGCGGGGTCCCAGCATTTT
d_gene: .
v_gene: TRBV2
abundance: .
j_gene: TRBJ1-5

CDR3aa: CASSNRGGSKEKLFF
CDR3nt: TGTGCCAGTAGTAACCGGGGGGGGTCGAAGGAAAAACTGTTTTTT
d_gene: .
v_gene: TRBV19
abundance: .
j_gene: TRBJ1-4

CDR3aa: CAISGRQGVNTEAFF
CDR3nt: TGTGCCATCAGTGGGCGACAGGGGGTGAACACTGAAGCTTTCTTT
d_gene: TRBD1
v_gene: TRBV10-3
abundance: .
j_gene: TRBJ1-1

CDR3aa: CASSLVGGSTDTQYF
CDR3nt: TGTGCCAGCAGCTTAGTTGGCGGGAGCACAGATACGCAGTATTTT
d_gene: .
v_gene: TRBV7-6
abundance: .
j_gene: TRBJ2-3

CDR3aa: CASSGKLQGGLYEQYF
CDR3nt: TGCGCCAGCAGTGGGAAGTTACAGGGGGGGTTGTACGAGCAGTACTTC
d_gene: .
v_gene: TRBV10-2
abundance: once
j_gene: TRBJ2-7

CDR3aa: CASSHIREVAKNIQYF
CDR3nt: TGTGCCAGCAGCCATATCCGGGAAGTAGCCAAAAACATTCAGTACTTC
d_gene: .
v_gene: TRBV7-2
abundance: once
j_gene: TRBJ2-4

CDR3aa: CASSLGLAGGLDTQYF
CDR3nt: TGTGCCAGCAGCTTAGGACTGGCGGGGGGATTAGATACGCAGTATTTT
d_gene: TRBD2
v_gene: TRBV11-2
abundance: .
j_gene: TRBJ2-3

CDR3aa: CASGDGTSGHTDTQYF
CDR3nt: TGTGCCAGCGGAGACGGGACTAGCGGACACACAGATACGCAGTATTTT
d_gene: TRBD2
v_gene: TRBV9
abundance: .
j_gene: TRBJ2-3

CDR3aa: CASSPGQGRIIKQFF
CDR3nt: TGTGCCAGCAGCCCCGGACAGGGAAGAATTATAAAGCAGTTCTTC
d_gene: TRBD1
v_gene: TRBV7-9
abundance: .
j_gene: TRBJ2-1

CDR3aa: CASSPLIDQPQHF
CDR3nt: TGTGCCAGCTCACCACTTATCGATCAGCCCCAGCATTTT
d_gene: .
v_gene: TRBV18
abundance: few
j_gene: TRBJ1-5

CDR3aa: CASGQVAGGSDTQYF
CDR3nt: TGCGCCAGCGGTCAAGTAGCGGGAGGGTCAGATACGCAGTATTTT
d_gene: TRBD2
v_gene: TRBV5-1
abundance: .
j_gene: TRBJ2-3

CDR3aa: CASSTDTSGRVNEQFF
CDR3nt: TGTGCCAGCAGTACCGATACTAGCGGGAGGGTGAATGAGCAGTTCTTC
d_gene: TRBD2
v_gene: TRBV28
abundance: .
j_gene: TRBJ2-1

CDR3aa: CASSLGDRRSGKLFF
CDR3nt: TGTGCCAGCAGCTTAGGGGACAGAAGGAGCGGAAAACTGTTTTTT
d_gene: TRBD1
v_gene: TRBV7-2
abundance: .
j_gene: TRBJ1-4

CDR3aa: CSVKGQGVYEQYF
CDR3nt: TGCAGCGTAAAGGGACAGGGTGTCTACGAGCAGTACTTC
d_gene: TRBD1
v_gene: TRBV29-1
abundance: few
j_gene: TRBJ2-7

CDR3aa: CASSFQAVYEQYF
CDR3nt: TGTGCCAGCAGCTTTCAAGCGGTTTACGAGCAGTACTTC
d_gene: .
v_gene: TRBV7-9
abundance: .
j_gene: TRBJ2-7

CDR3aa: CASSYSSGQGGYEQYF
CDR3nt: TGTGCCAGCAGTTACTCCTCCGGACAGGGTGGCTACGAGCAGTACTTC
d_gene: TRBD1
v_gene: TRBV6-5
abundance: .
j_gene: TRBJ2-7

CDR3aa: CAIRLASTDTQYF
CDR3nt: TGTGCCATCAGACTAGCGAGCACAGATACGCAGTATTTT
d_gene: TRBD2
v_gene: TRBV10-3
abundance: once
j_gene: TRBJ2-3

CDR3aa: CASSIGTSSGELFF
CDR3nt: TGTGCCAGTAGTATAGGGACTAGCTCCGGGGAGCTGTTTTTT
d_gene: TRBD2
v_gene: TRBV19
abundance: .
j_gene: TRBJ2-2

CDR3aa: CASSLSGGPYNEQFF
CDR3nt: TGTGCCAGCAGCTTATCCGGGGGGCCCTACAATGAGCAGTTCTTC
d_gene: .
v_gene: TRBV7-2
abundance: .
j_gene: TRBJ2-1

CDR3aa: CASSFGQGTDTQYF
CDR3nt: TGTGCCAGCAGTTTCGGACAGGGCACAGATACGCAGTATTTT
d_gene: TRBD1
v_gene: TRBV27
abundance: .
j_gene: TRBJ2-3

CDR3aa: CAWKSSQTSF
CDR3nt: TGTGCCTGGAAGAGTAGCCAAACCTCCTTC
d_gene: .
v_gene: TRBV30
abundance: .
j_gene: TRBJ1-2

CDR3aa: CASSQVPGESGELFF
CDR3nt: TGCGCCAGCAGCCAAGTGCCAGGGGAAAGCGGGGAGCTGTTTTTT
d_gene: .
v_gene: TRBV4-3
abundance: .
j_gene: TRBJ2-2

CDR3aa: CASSQPTGNYGYTF
CDR3nt: TGTGCCAGCAGCCAACCCACAGGGAACTATGGCTACACCTTC
d_gene: .
v_gene: TRBV3-1/TRBV3-2
abundance: .
j_gene: TRBJ1-2

CDR3aa: CSASGTGGKNIQYF
CDR3nt: TGCAGTGCTAGTGGGACAGGAGGCAAAAACATTCAGTACTTC
d_gene: TRBD1
v_gene: TRBV20-1
abundance: .
j_gene: TRBJ2-4

CDR3aa: CASTSGSSPDTQYF
CDR3nt: TGTGCCAGTACAAGCGGGAGCTCCCCAGATACGCAGTATTTT
d_gene: TRBD2
v_gene: TRBV19
abundance: .
j_gene: TRBJ2-3

CDR3aa: CASSLGALSSGEQFF
CDR3nt: TGTGCCAGCAGTTTAGGGGCCCTCAGTTCAGGAGAGCAGTTCTTC
d_gene: .
v_gene: TRBV28
abundance: .
j_gene: TRBJ2-1

CDR3aa: CASSLGELYNEQFF
CDR3nt: TGCGCCAGCAGCTTGGGGGAGTTATACAATGAGCAGTTCTTC
d_gene: .
v_gene: TRBV5-1
abundance: .
j_gene: TRBJ2-1

CDR3aa: CASSVSGGTTTDTQYF
CDR3nt: TGTGCCAGCAGCGTAAGCGGGGGGACCACCACAGACACGCAGTATTTT
d_gene: TRBD2
v_gene: TRBV9
abundance: .
j_gene: TRBJ2-3

CDR3aa: CAWSRQGLYGYTF
CDR3nt: TGTGCCTGGAGCCGGCAGGGACTATATGGCTACACCTTC
d_gene: .
v_gene: TRBV30
abundance: few
j_gene: TRBJ1-2

CDR3aa: CASSSPGQGFSYEQYF
CDR3nt: TGTGCCAGCAGCTCGCCGGGACAGGGCTTCTCCTACGAGCAGTACTTC
d_gene: TRBD1
v_gene: TRBV7-9
abundance: few
j_gene: TRBJ2-7

CDR3aa: CASSERGGLQQYF
CDR3nt: TGCGCCAGCAGTGAGCGGGGGGGCCTTCAGCAGTACTTC
d_gene: TRBD2
v_gene: TRBV10-2
abundance: .
j_gene: TRBJ2-7

CDR3aa: CASSPLGLAGAGEQFF
CDR3nt: TGTGCCAGCAGCCCCCTGGGACTAGCGGGAGCGGGTGAGCAGTTCTTC
d_gene: TRBD2
v_gene: TRBV6-2/TRBV6-3
abundance: few
j_gene: TRBJ2-1